The clone carrying this T cell receptor beta chain was counted a single time. Its antigen is not identified. This sample is part of a study of siplizumab effects on memory and regulatory T cells. Data came from immunoSEQ multiplex PCR; TCRdb stores just in-frame clones and leaves some out. The sample yields 100,000 or so clones, more than 85% seen once. Study-wide results and caveats: Proliferating siplizumab-cultured Tregs lacked confirmed suppressive function. Controls showed an average of around 28% Treg-derived mappable alloreactive CD4+ clones, while siplizumab showed 65% to 70%. Apparently key alloresponse contributors, naive T cells also seemed more diverse than memory cells.

With 5 bases removed from V and 8 bases from J, the gap between germline ends came to 12 bases. The CDR3 length is 12 residues. CDR1 and CDR2 from the germline V gene are SEHNR and FQNEAQ (reference sequence). The rearrangement links TRBV7-9 to TRBJ1-1; possibly TRBD1 for D (6 bases). Sequencing was performed on CD4+ T cells sorted from blood. The receptor was isolated from a human donor in good health. Some clones in this sample may be carry-over from other donors' samples. The chain's CDR3 is CASSPRQGEAFF. In DNA form, the CDR3 reads TGTGCCAGCAGCCCCAGGCAGGGGGAAGCTTTCTTT. The full variable domain, rest sourced from reference TRBV7-9 and TRBJ1-1, is DTGVSQNPRHKITKRGQNVTFRCDPISEHNRLYWYRQTLGQGPEFLTYFQNEAQLEKSRLLSDRFSAERPKGSFSTLEIQRTEQGDSAMYLCASSPRQGEAFFGQGTRLTVV.